This T cell receptor (beta chain) was observed in a study of blood T cell repertoires in COVID-19. Study as a whole: Samples of COVID-19 (acute and convalescent) were obtained from the United States, Italy and Spain.

V lost 3 bases to trimming and J lost 9 bases, with 14 bases between them. CDR3 size: 13 residues. Germline V gene lookup returns CDR1 SGHAT and CDR2 FQNNGV. This table comes from immunoSEQ multiplex PCR, and its TCRdb copy is limited to in-frame clones, with some not included. The sample records about 100,000 clones, roughly 84% being singletons. The receptor was derived from a man in his thirties or forties in a cohort sampled during active COVID-19. The specimen sequenced was peripheral blood. The rearrangement links TRBV11-2 to TRBJ1-1; D is undetermined. Here the CDR3 reads CASSLALGLQAFF. The CDR3 DNA follows: TGTGCCAGCAGCTTGGCCCTTGGCCTTCAAGCTTTCTTT. The entire variable domain, with the rest obtained from reference TRBV11-2 and TRBJ1-1, is as follows: EAGVAQSPRYKIIEKRQSVAFWCNPISGHATLYWYQQILGQGPKLLIQFQNNGVVDDSQLPKDRFSAERLKGVDSTLKIQPAKLEDSAVYLCASSLALGLQAFFGQGTRLTVV.